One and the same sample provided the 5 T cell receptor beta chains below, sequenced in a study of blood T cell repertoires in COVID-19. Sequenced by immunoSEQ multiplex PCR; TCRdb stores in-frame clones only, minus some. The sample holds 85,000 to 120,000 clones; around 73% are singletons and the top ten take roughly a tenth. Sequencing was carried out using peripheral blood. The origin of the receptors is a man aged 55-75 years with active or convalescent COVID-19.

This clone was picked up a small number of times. CDR3 nucleotides: TGTGCCTTGGCCGGAACAGGCTCACCCCTCCACTTT. Its translation: CALAGTGSPLHF. This chain joins TRBV30 and TRBJ1-6, with D possibly matching TRBD1 (5 bases). V lost 7 bases and J 10 bases, leaving 14 bases between the germline ends. There are 12 residues in the CDR3. Germline V gene sequence: CDR1 GTSNPN, CDR2 SVGIG (reference sequence).

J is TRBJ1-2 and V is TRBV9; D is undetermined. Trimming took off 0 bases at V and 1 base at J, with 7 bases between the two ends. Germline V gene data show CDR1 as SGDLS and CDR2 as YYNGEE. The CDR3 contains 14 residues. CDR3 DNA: TGTGCCAGCAGCGTAGGCCAGTTTAACTATGGCTACACCTTC. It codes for CASSVGQFNYGYTF.

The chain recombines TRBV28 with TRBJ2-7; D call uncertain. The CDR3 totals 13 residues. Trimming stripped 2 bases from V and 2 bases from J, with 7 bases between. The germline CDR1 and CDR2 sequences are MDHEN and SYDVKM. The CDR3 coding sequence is TGTGCCAGCAGTTTAGGCAGGACCTACGAGCAGTACTTC. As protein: CASSLGRTYEQYF.

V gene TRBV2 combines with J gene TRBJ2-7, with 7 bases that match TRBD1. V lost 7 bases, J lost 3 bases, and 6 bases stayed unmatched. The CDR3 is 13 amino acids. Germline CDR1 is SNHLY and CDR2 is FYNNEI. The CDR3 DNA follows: TGTGCCAGCAATGTGGGACAGTTCTACGAGCAGTACTTC. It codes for CASNVGQFYEQYF.

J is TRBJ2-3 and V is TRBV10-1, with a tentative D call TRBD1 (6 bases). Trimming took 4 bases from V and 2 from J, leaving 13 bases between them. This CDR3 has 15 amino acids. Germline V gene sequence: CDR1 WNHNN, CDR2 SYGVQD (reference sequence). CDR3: CASSGVRDNTDTQYF. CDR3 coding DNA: TGCGCCAGCAGTGGAGTCCGGGACAACACAGATACGCAGTATTTT.